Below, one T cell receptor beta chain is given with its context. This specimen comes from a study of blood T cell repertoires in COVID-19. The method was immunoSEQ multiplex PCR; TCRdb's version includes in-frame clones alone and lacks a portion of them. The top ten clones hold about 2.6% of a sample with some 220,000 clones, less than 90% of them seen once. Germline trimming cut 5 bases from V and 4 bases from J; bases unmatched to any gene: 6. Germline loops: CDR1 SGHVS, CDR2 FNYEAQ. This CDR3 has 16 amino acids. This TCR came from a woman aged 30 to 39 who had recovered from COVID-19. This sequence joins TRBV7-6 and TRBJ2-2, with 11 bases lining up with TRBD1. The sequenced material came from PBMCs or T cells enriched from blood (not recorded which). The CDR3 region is CASSPGTGGSTGELFF. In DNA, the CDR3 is TGTGCCAGCAGCCCCGGGACAGGGGGGAGCACCGGGGAGCTGTTTTTT.